The 10 T cell receptor beta chains listed next were all sequenced from one sample in a study of T cell repertoires in cytomegalovirus infection. Their cognate antigens are unknown. TCRdb reprocessed the reads via MiXCR and lists one record per CDR3 protein. The data hold about 890,000 distinct CDR3 sequences, with roughly 30% observed a single time. The sample consisted of cultured CD8+ T cells from PBMCs, taken from culture after CMV antigen stimulation. The receptors shown here come from a human donor in good health (CMV status not recorded). Some clones in this sample may be carry-over from other donors' samples.

The gene calls are TRBV7-9 and TRBJ2-7; 9 positions match TRBD1. CDR1 and CDR2 from the germline V gene are SEHNR and FQNEAQ (reference sequence). Trimming at V came to 5 bases and at J to 7 bases, leaving 12 bases not matched to a gene. The CDR3 contains 15 residues. CDR3 protein: CASSQRDRDIGEQYV. The CDR3 nucleotides are TGTGCCAGCAGCCAAAGGGACAGGGACATTGGGGAGCAGTACGTC.

The chain carries TRBV12-3 or TRBV12-4 and TRBJ1-6; 7 positions match TRBD1. V lost 5 bases to trimming and J lost 6 bases; unmatched junction nucleotides: 10. The CDR3 runs 16 residues. The CDR3 DNA reads as TGTGCCAGCAGTCCCCAATCCCGACAGGGTAATTCACCCCTCCACTTT. This codes for CASSPQSRQGNSPLHF.

The sample holds many counts of this clonotype. This chain connects TRBV4-1 to TRBJ2-5; 10 nucleotides agree with TRBD2. Per germline, CDR1 MGHRA and CDR2 YSYEKL. This CDR3 contains 15 residues. V was pared by 3 bases and J by 6 bases, with 7 bases of the junction left unmatched. CDR3 nucleotide sequence: TGCGCCAGCAGCCAGGTAGCGGGGGGCGAGAAGACCCAGTACTTC. Its protein product is CASSQVAGGEKTQYF.

This clonotype was picked up a small number of times. The gene calls are TRBV6-5 and TRBJ2-1; 9 nucleotides align to TRBD1. V gave up 2 bases and J gave up 10 bases; unmatched junction bases: 6. CDR3 length: 14 amino acids. Germline CDR1 and CDR2: MNHEY and SVGAGI. This CDR3 is CASSYGDRADEQFF. The CDR3 DNA follows: TGTGCCAGCAGTTACGGGGACAGGGCCGACGAGCAGTTCTTC.

V usage is TRBV19 and J usage is TRBJ2-3; no clear D. The germline V and J ends were trimmed by 2 bases and 0 bases, with 6 bases remaining between them. The germline V gene encodes CDR1 LNHDA and CDR2 SQIVND (reference sequence). There are 14 residues in the CDR3. The CDR3 nucleotides read TGTGCCAGTAGTATAATTGGCAGCACAGATACGCAGTATTTT. It specifies CASSIIGSTDTQYF.

V usage is TRBV6-2 or TRBV6-3 and J usage is TRBJ2-5; 10 bases match TRBD2. V shed 6 bases and J 4 bases; nucleotides not matched to a gene: 11. The germline CDR1 and CDR2 sequences are MNHEY and SVGEGT. There are 16 residues in the CDR3. CDR3 loop: CASRSPFSGGLETQYF. CDR3 sequence (DNA): TGTGCCAGCAGGTCCCCCTTTAGCGGGGGGCTAGAGACCCAGTACTTC.

This rearrangement joins TRBV4-1 to TRBJ1-1; unclear D gene. Deletions cut 0 bases from V and 7 bases from J, with 6 bases between. This CDR3 has 12 residues. CDR1 MGHRA and CDR2 YSYEKL come from the germline V gene. CDR3 in DNA: TGCGCCAGCAGCCAAGAGAAGGGTGAAGCTTTCTTT. Translating it yields CASSQEKGEAFF.

The chain carries TRBV27 and TRBJ2-7; 8 bases are shared with TRBD1. The CDR3 runs to 15 residues. V gave up 6 bases and J gave up 0 bases; unmatched junction bases: 7. Germline V gene sequence: CDR1 MNHEY, CDR2 SMNVEV (reference sequence). The CDR3 reads CASRPGGQGSYEQYF. CDR3 DNA: TGTGCCAGCAGACCCGGCGGACAGGGCTCCTACGAGCAGTACTTC.

The sample holds a few counts of this clonotype. The chain combines TRBV12-3 or TRBV12-4 with TRBJ1-6, with 7 bases fitting TRBD1. J lost 6 bases, V lost 8 bases, and 7 bases had no gene match. The CDR3 consists of 14 residues. The CDR3 protein is CASRLGQINSPLHF. The CDR3 nucleotides read TGTGCCAGCCGCTTGGGACAGATTAATTCACCCCTCCACTTT.

The chain uses TRBV15 and TRBJ1-5; maybe TRBD1 (6 bases). This CDR3 contains 18 residues. In germline, CDR1 is LNHNV, CDR2 YYDKDF (reference sequence). The V gene lost 0 bases and the J gene lost 1 base, with 16 bases spanning the gap. Written as DNA, the CDR3 is TGTGCCACCAGCAGAGATCCGACTACAGGGTACAGCAATCAGCCCCAGCATTTT. Encoded protein: CATSRDPTTGYSNQPQHF. Variable domain in full (rest from reference TRBV15 and TRBJ1-5): DAMVIQNPRYQVTQFGKPVTLSCSQTLNHNVMYWYQQKSSQAPKLLFHYYDKDFNNEADTPDNFQSRRPNTSFCFLDIRSPGLGDTAMYLCATSRDPTTGYSNQPQHFGDGTRLSIL.